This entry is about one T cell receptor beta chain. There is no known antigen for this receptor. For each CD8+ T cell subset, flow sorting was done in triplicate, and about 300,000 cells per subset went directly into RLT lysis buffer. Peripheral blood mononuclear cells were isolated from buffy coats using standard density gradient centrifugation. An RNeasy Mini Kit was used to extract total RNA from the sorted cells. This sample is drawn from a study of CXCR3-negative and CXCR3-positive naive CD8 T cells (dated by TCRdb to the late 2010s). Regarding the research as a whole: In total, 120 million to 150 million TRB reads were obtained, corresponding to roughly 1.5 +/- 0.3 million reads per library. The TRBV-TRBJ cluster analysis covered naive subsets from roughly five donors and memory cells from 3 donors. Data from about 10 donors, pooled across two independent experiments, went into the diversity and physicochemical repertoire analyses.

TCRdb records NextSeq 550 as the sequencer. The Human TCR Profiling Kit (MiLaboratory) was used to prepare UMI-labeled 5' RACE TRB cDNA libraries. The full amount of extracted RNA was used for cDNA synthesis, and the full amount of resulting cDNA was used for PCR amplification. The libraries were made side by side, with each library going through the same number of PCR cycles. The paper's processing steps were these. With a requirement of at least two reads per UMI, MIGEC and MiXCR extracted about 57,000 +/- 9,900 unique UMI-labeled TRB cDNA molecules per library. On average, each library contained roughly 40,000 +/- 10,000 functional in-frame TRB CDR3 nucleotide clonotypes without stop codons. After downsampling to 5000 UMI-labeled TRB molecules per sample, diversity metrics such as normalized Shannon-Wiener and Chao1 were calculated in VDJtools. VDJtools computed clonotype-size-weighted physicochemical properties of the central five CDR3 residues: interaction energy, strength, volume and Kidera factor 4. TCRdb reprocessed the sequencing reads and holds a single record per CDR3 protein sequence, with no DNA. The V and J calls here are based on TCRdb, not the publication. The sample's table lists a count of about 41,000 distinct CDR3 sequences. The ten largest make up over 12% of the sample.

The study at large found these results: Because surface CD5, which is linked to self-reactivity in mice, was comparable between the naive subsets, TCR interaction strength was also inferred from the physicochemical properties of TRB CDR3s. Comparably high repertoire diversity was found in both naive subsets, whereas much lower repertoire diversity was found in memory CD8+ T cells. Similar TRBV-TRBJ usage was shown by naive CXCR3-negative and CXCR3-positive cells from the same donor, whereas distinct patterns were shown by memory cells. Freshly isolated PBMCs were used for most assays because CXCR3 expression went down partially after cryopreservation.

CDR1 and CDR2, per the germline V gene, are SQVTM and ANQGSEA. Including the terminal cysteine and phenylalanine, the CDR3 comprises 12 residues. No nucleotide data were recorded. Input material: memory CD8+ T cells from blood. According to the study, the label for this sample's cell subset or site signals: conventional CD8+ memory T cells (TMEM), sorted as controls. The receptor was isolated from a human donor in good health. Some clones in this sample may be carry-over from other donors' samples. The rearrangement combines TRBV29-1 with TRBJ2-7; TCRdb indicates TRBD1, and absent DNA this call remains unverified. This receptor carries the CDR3 CSVETNGQEQYF.